This T cell receptor beta chain is drawn from a study of breast tumors, draining lymph nodes, adjacent tissues. Study conclusions and caveats: Tumor repertoires ranked between lymph nodes and nontumor tissue in diversity, with V and J gene preferences. The data were judged consistent with most tumor T cells coming from lymph node and expanding in tumor. That most tumor T cells come from lymph nodes remained unproven.

A note on this clonotype: Its antigen is undetermined.

Samples came from axillary lymph nodes draining the breast cancer. The germline CDR1 and CDR2 sequences are SQVTM and ANQGSEA. With V trimmed by 8 bases and J by 6 bases, 18 bases remained unmatched. The CDR3 is 16 residues long. TCRdb itself ran the multiplex PCR reads through MiXCR, one entry per CDR3 protein. The data hold around 130,000 distinct CDR3 sequences, with about 31% observed a single time. Material: axillary lymph node tissue. This TCR derives from a female donor with breast cancer. Some clones in this sample may be carry-over from other donors' samples. J is TRBJ1-4 and V is TRBV29-1; 7 bases map to TRBD1. CDR3 DNA sequence: TGCAGCTCAAAATTAAACAGGGGAGCAACAGATGAAAAACTGTTTTTT. As protein: CSSKLNRGATDEKLFF.